The rows below give T cell receptor beta chains drawn from one sample of a study of beta chain features in type 1 diabetes. Measured with immunoSEQ multiplex PCR; TCRdb has only the in-frame clones, and not every one. The table has fewer than 200,000 clones, over 9% seen once; the top ten hold roughly 0.45%. Source material: central memory CD4+ T cells from blood. All receptors derive from a man aged 25 to 40 with type 1 diabetes. CDR3s include the opening cysteine and the closing phenylalanine or tryptophan. The D gene is left open where the match is weak. Rows give clone size only sometimes, using once, few, many, or a class for an expanded clone.

V	J	D	size	CDR3	DNA
TRBV5-1	TRBJ2-2	TRBD1	few	CASSRGDRGNTGELFF	TGCGCCAGCAGCCGAGGGGACAGGGGAAACACCGGGGAGCTGTTTTTT
TRBV6-5	TRBJ2-1	TRBD2	NA	CASGLAGGPGEQFF	TGTGCCAGCGGACTAGCGGGAGGGCCTGGCGAGCAGTTCTTC
TRBV25-1	TRBJ2-3	TRBD2	NA	CASRTSGTDTQYF	TGTGCCAGCAGGACTAGCGGGACAGATACGCAGTATTTT
TRBV4-2	TRBJ2-1	TRBD2	few	CASSQDKASGRITYNEQFF	TGTGCCAGCAGCCAAGATAAGGCTAGCGGGAGGATTACCTACAATGAGCAGTTCTTC
TRBV28	TRBJ1-2	TRBD1	few	CATTTGTYGYTF	TGTGCCACCACGACAGGGACCTATGGCTACACCTTC
TRBV15	TRBJ2-7	NA	NA	CATSSRGASYEQYF	TGTGCCACCAGCAGTCGCGGGGCGTCCTACGAGCAGTACTTC
TRBV28	TRBJ2-7	NA	NA	CASSFLAGYEQYF	TGTGCCAGCAGTTTCTTGGCAGGCTACGAGCAGTACTTC
TRBV5-4	TRBJ2-5	NA	NA	CASSGGITAQQETQYF	TGTGCCAGCAGTGGGGGGATCACCGCCCAACAAGAGACCCAGTACTTC
TRBV6-5	TRBJ2-3	TRBD2	NA	CASSLKRGLTDTQYF	TGTGCCAGCAGCCTCAAGCGGGGGCTAACAGATACGCAGTATTTT
TRBV5-4	TRBJ2-3	NA	few	CASSFAGRRTTDTQYF	TGTGCCAGCAGCTTCGCGGGACGGAGAACCACAGATACGCAGTATTTT
TRBV30	TRBJ1-1	NA	NA	CAWSVSPQDTEAFF	TGTGCCTGGAGTGTAAGTCCCCAGGACACTGAAGCTTTCTTT
TRBV9	TRBJ2-3	TRBD2	NA	CASSAGTSGYNTQYF	TGTGCCAGCAGCGCCGGGACTAGCGGGTACAATACGCAGTATTTT
TRBV4-3	TRBJ1-1	NA	NA	CASSQKRNTEAFF	TGCGCCAGCAGCCAAAAGAGGAACACTGAAGCTTTCTTT
TRBV4-3	TRBJ2-2	NA	few	CASSHLGVRTGELFF	TGCGCCAGCAGCCACCTAGGGGTTCGGACCGGGGAGCTGTTTTTT
TRBV10-3	TRBJ2-3	TRBD2	NA	CAISVASGSTDTQYF	TGTGCCATCAGTGTGGCTAGCGGGAGTACAGATACGCAGTATTTT
TRBV9	TRBJ2-1	TRBD2	NA	CASSVEVGLATEEQFF	TGTGCCAGCAGCGTAGAAGTTGGACTAGCAACGGAGGAGCAGTTCTTC
TRBV18	TRBJ1-2	TRBD1	NA	CASSPRSQGNGYTF	TGTGCCAGCTCACCAAGGTCACAGGGGAATGGCTACACCTTC
TRBV28	TRBJ2-1	NA	NA	CASSYRQYNEQFF	TGTGCCAGCAGTTATAGACAGTACAATGAGCAGTTCTTC
TRBV27	TRBJ2-4	TRBD1	NA	CASSKAQGFVAAKNIQYF	TGTGCCAGTAGTAAAGCACAGGGGTTCGTGGCAGCCAAAAACATTCAGTACTTC
TRBV18	TRBJ1-5	NA	NA	CASSPGQGTNQPQHF	TGTGCCAGCTCACCCGGCCAGGGGACCAATCAGCCCCAGCATTTT